This T cell receptor beta chain was found in a study of T-cell reconstitution after alpha-beta-depleted transplantation in children. The length of the CDR3 is 13 residues. V was pared by 8 bases and J by 0 bases, with 11 bases between. This sample's TCRbeta library carried unique molecular identifier barcodes. TCRdb re-analysed the PCR reads in MiXCR, keeping a single row per CDR3 protein. The table has fewer than 550,000 distinct CDR3 sequences, 8% to 11% seen once. This clonotype was seen many times. Sequencing was performed on PBMCs, taken before TCRalphabeta/CD19-depleted stem cell transplant. This chain joins TRBV12-3 or TRBV12-4 and TRBJ2-7, with D uncertain. The clonotype comes from a child between 2 and 9 years old with inherited bone marrow failure, due to receive a stem cell transplant. This CDR3 is CASFWTSSYEQYF. The DNA of the CDR3 is TGTGCCAGCTTTTGGACGAGCTCCTACGAGCAGTACTTC.